This T cell receptor beta chain was documented in a study of PD-1 and CTLA-4 blockade in melanoma. Sequenced by immunoSEQ multiplex PCR; TCRdb stores in-frame clones only, minus some. Seen here are about 31,000 clones, approximately 90% observed once, and the top ten hold 8.5% to 9%. With V trimmed by 3 bases and J by 0 bases, 6 bases remained unmatched. Germline CDR1 is SEHNR and CDR2 is FQNEAQ (reference sequence). There are 17 residues in the CDR3. This clonotype was obtained from a human donor with melanoma. The rearrangement joins TRBV7-9 to TRBJ2-2, with 8 positions matching TRBD1. This specimen was CD8+ T cells from peripheral blood, taken from a patient given anti-PD-1 treatment. The CDR3 sequence is CASSFLLDRANTGELFF. CDR3 coding DNA: TGTGCCAGCAGCTTTCTCCTGGACAGGGCGAACACCGGGGAGCTGTTTTTT.